This T cell receptor beta chain was retrieved from a study of shared clonotypes between healthy human individuals. Study as a whole: Researchers assigned three CD4 naive, three CD4 memory, two CD8 naive and one CD8 memory plate to each donor.

In the naive CD8 group, cells lacked CD45RO and were positively selected for CCR7, so terminally differentiated effector memory CD45RA+ cells were left out. Of note for this clone: Its target is not known.

Study results and caveats: Relative to their counterparts shared across all four donors, non-shared clonotypes exhibited diminished generation probabilities.

Germline V gene lookup returns CDR1 LNHDA and CDR2 SQIVND (reference sequence). V was pared by 5 bases and J by 3 bases, with 8 bases between. The length of the CDR3 is 13 residues. The method was immunoSEQ multiplex PCR; TCRdb's version includes in-frame clones alone and lacks a portion of them. The repertoire holds about 2.1 million clones, with just under 95% as singletons. The sample taken for sequencing was naive CD8+ T cells from PBMCs. The rearrangement uses TRBV19 and TRBJ2-1; D remains ambiguous. The clonotype was recovered from a man aged 18 to 30 in good health. Some clones in this sample may be carry-over from other donors' samples. CDR3 amino acids: CASSVDGYNEQFF. CDR3 DNA: TGTGCCAGTAGTGTTGACGGCTACAATGAGCAGTTCTTC.